This TCR beta chain was recorded in a study of regulatory T cells in long-lasting Graves disease. Time point of the sample: persistent/refractory GD, antithyroid drugs over 5 years with positive TRAb. PBMCs provided the RNA from which the TCR library was made. Building the TCR beta libraries relied on iRepertoire HTBI primers, and CDR3 regions underwent Arm-PCR. TCRdb itself ran the multiplex PCR reads through MiXCR, one entry per CDR3 protein. Among some 450,000 distinct CDR3 sequences listed, 23% were seen once. Trimming pared 8 bases from V and 6 bases from J, leaving 13 bases between. Germline V lookup: CDR1 SGHAT, CDR2 FQNNGV. The CDR3 runs 12 residues. Regarding this clonotype: This may arise from a read error, as a much more abundant clone is one base away.

This material consisted of peripheral blood mononuclear cells (PBMCs), taken when the disease was refractory, from a patient treated with antithyroid drugs. This receptor was obtained from a female donor with Graves disease. This rearrangement joins TRBV11-2 to TRBJ1-1; D remains ambiguous. The chain's CDR3 is CASGVRLSEAFF. The CDR3 DNA reads TGTGCCAGCGGCGTACGACTCTCTGAAGCTTTCTTT.